This is a list of T cell receptor beta chains from one sample in a study of T cell changes during pregnancy in multiple sclerosis. TCRdb's copy holds only in-frame clones and misses some; the assay was immunoSEQ multiplex PCR. The sample holds around 50,000 clones, around nine tenths seen once. The sample comprised peripheral blood from another person, used as feeder cells. The receptor source for this set is a human donor whose cells served as feeder cells for cultures in a pregnancy study. CDR3s include the opening cysteine and the closing phenylalanine or tryptophan. The D gene is left open where the match is weak. Expanded clones are given a class, and other clones once, few, many or no size at all.

clone_size: .; d_call: .; j_call: TRBJ2-7; v_call: TRBV4-3; cdr3_aa: CASSLGPDATYEQYF; cdr3_nt: TGCGCCAGCAGCCTAGGGCCCGACGCTACCTACGAGCAGTACTTC
clone_size: .; d_call: TRBD2; j_call: TRBJ2-5; v_call: TRBV6-5; cdr3_aa: CAGGGRETQYF; cdr3_nt: TGTGCCGGGGGGGGGAGGGAGACCCAGTACTTC
clone_size: few; d_call: .; j_call: TRBJ2-7; v_call: TRBV11-2; cdr3_aa: CASSPAGTALSEQYF; cdr3_nt: TGTGCCAGCAGCCCAGCCGGGACCGCCTTAAGCGAGCAGTACTTC
clone_size: .; d_call: .; j_call: TRBJ1-1; v_call: TRBV6-5; cdr3_aa: CASKFQAMNTEAFF; cdr3_nt: TGTGCCAGCAAGTTCCAGGCCATGAACACTGAAGCTTTCTTT
clone_size: .; d_call: TRBD1; j_call: TRBJ1-1; v_call: TRBV29-1; cdr3_aa: CSTHPPLGQPNTEAFF; cdr3_nt: TGCAGCACTCACCCGCCCTTGGGACAGCCGAACACTGAAGCTTTCTTT
clone_size: .; d_call: TRBD1; j_call: TRBJ2-7; v_call: TRBV2; cdr3_aa: CASTEGAGGAGGEQYF; cdr3_nt: TGTGCCAGCACCGAGGGAGCAGGGGGCGCCGGAGGCGAGCAGTACTTC
clone_size: .; d_call: .; j_call: TRBJ2-2; v_call: TRBV9; cdr3_aa: CASSVVGGTGELFF; cdr3_nt: TGTGCCAGCAGCGTAGTCGGCGGCACCGGGGAGCTGTTTTTT
clone_size: .; d_call: TRBD1; j_call: TRBJ2-7; v_call: TRBV19; cdr3_aa: CASSIGGQGAVYEQYF; cdr3_nt: TGTGCCAGTAGTATAGGTGGACAGGGGGCAGTCTACGAGCAGTACTTC
clone_size: .; d_call: .; j_call: TRBJ1-1; v_call: TRBV27; cdr3_aa: CASSLRPGSTEAFF; cdr3_nt: TGTGCCAGCAGTTTGCGCCCTGGCAGCACTGAAGCTTTCTTT
clone_size: once; d_call: .; j_call: TRBJ2-1; v_call: TRBV5-1; cdr3_aa: CASSLSGGGAYNEQFF; cdr3_nt: TGCGCCAGCAGTTTATCGGGCGGCGGAGCATACAATGAGCAGTTCTTC
clone_size: .; d_call: .; j_call: TRBJ1-1; v_call: TRBV5-1; cdr3_aa: CASSDQGGTEAFF; cdr3_nt: TGCGCCAGCAGCGATCAGGGAGGAACTGAAGCTTTCTTT
clone_size: .; d_call: TRBD1; j_call: TRBJ1-5; v_call: TRBV18; cdr3_aa: CASSSQGGANQPQHF; cdr3_nt: TGTGCCAGCTCATCGCAGGGGGGCGCCAATCAGCCCCAGCATTTT
clone_size: .; d_call: .; j_call: TRBJ1-5; v_call: TRBV7-2; cdr3_aa: CASHERSSNQPQHF; cdr3_nt: TGTGCCAGCCATGAGAGGAGTAGCAATCAGCCCCAGCATTTT
clone_size: .; d_call: .; j_call: TRBJ1-2; v_call: TRBV7-3; cdr3_aa: CASSSLVEAGYTF; cdr3_nt: TGTGCCAGCAGCTCCCTGGTTGAGGCTGGCTACACCTTC
clone_size: once; d_call: .; j_call: TRBJ2-2; v_call: TRBV5-1; cdr3_aa: CASSFGFGTGELFF; cdr3_nt: TGCGCCAGCAGCTTTGGGTTTGGCACCGGGGAGCTGTTTTTT
clone_size: few; d_call: .; j_call: TRBJ1-1; v_call: TRBV5-1; cdr3_aa: CASSLDGGWMGAFF; cdr3_nt: TGCGCCAGCAGCTTGGACGGGGGCTGGATGGGAGCTTTCTTT
clone_size: .; d_call: TRBD1; j_call: TRBJ1-2; v_call: TRBV5-8; cdr3_aa: CASSPGTGYRNGYTF; cdr3_nt: TGTGCCAGCAGCCCCGGGACAGGGTATCGCAATGGCTACACCTTC
clone_size: few; d_call: .; j_call: TRBJ1-2; v_call: TRBV19; cdr3_aa: CASRIRPAELNYGYTF; cdr3_nt: TGTGCCAGTAGAATTAGGCCTGCTGAACTCAACTATGGCTACACCTTC
clone_size: .; d_call: TRBD1; j_call: TRBJ2-1; v_call: TRBV27; cdr3_aa: CASSFRRTGNNEQFF; cdr3_nt: TGTGCCAGCAGTTTTCGCCGGACAGGAAACAATGAGCAGTTCTTC
clone_size: .; d_call: TRBD2; j_call: TRBJ2-5; v_call: TRBV29-1; cdr3_aa: CSVSPSGGETQYF; cdr3_nt: TGCAGCGTAAGCCCTAGCGGGGGGGAGACCCAGTACTTC
clone_size: .; d_call: TRBD2; j_call: TRBJ2-1; v_call: TRBV12-5; cdr3_aa: CASRLAGGPYNEQFF; cdr3_nt: TGTGCTAGCCGACTAGCGGGAGGGCCATACAATGAGCAGTTCTTC
clone_size: .; d_call: .; j_call: TRBJ2-3; v_call: TRBV6-4; cdr3_aa: CASRGPLCRDTDTQYF; cdr3_nt: TGTGCCAGCAGGGGCCCTTTGTGTCGGGACACAGATACGCAGTATTTT
clone_size: .; d_call: .; j_call: TRBJ1-3; v_call: TRBV9; cdr3_aa: CASSVGVGGSGNTIYF; cdr3_nt: TGTGCCAGCAGCGTAGGTGTGGGGGGGTCTGGAAACACCATATATTTT
clone_size: few; d_call: .; j_call: TRBJ2-3; v_call: TRBV2; cdr3_aa: CASAGDFTDTQYF; cdr3_nt: TGTGCCAGCGCAGGGGATTTCACAGATACGCAGTATTTT
clone_size: .; d_call: TRBD2; j_call: TRBJ2-1; v_call: TRBV14; cdr3_aa: CASSQGDSGRAPSYNEQFF; cdr3_nt: TGTGCCAGCAGCCAAGGCGATAGCGGGAGGGCCCCCTCCTACAATGAGCAGTTCTTC
clone_size: .; d_call: .; j_call: TRBJ2-5; v_call: TRBV18; cdr3_aa: CASSPSGETQYF; cdr3_nt: TGTGCCAGCTCACCCTCCGGGGAGACCCAGTACTTC
clone_size: once; d_call: TRBD2; j_call: TRBJ2-5; v_call: TRBV27; cdr3_aa: CASSPEGTRETQETQYF; cdr3_nt: TGTGCCAGCAGTCCCGAAGGGACTAGAGAAACTCAAGAGACCCAGTACTTC
clone_size: once; d_call: TRBD2; j_call: TRBJ2-7; v_call: TRBV7-2; cdr3_aa: CASRPGLAQYEQYF; cdr3_nt: TGTGCCAGCCGCCCCGGACTAGCTCAATACGAGCAGTACTTC
clone_size: .; d_call: .; j_call: TRBJ1-1; v_call: TRBV4-3; cdr3_aa: CASSQVVGGTEAFF; cdr3_nt: TGCGCCAGCAGCCAAGTCGTCGGTGGAACTGAAGCTTTCTTT
clone_size: .; d_call: .; j_call: TRBJ2-1; v_call: TRBV5-1; cdr3_aa: CASSGSSYNEQFF; cdr3_nt: TGCGCCAGTTCAGGGAGCTCCTACAATGAGCAGTTCTTC
clone_size: few; d_call: .; j_call: TRBJ2-7; v_call: TRBV18; cdr3_aa: CASSPQGRGGEQYF; cdr3_nt: TGTGCCAGCTCACCACAAGGGAGAGGAGGCGAGCAGTACTTC
clone_size: .; d_call: .; j_call: TRBJ1-5; v_call: TRBV5-5; cdr3_aa: CASSLGNTGQPQHF; cdr3_nt: TGTGCCAGCAGCTTGGGCAATACAGGTCAGCCCCAGCATTTT
clone_size: .; d_call: TRBD1; j_call: TRBJ1-1; v_call: TRBV7-3; cdr3_aa: CASSHTGQGLSEAFF; cdr3_nt: TGTGCCAGCAGTCATACGGGACAGGGGCTCTCTGAAGCTTTCTTT
clone_size: .; d_call: .; j_call: TRBJ1-4; v_call: TRBV4-3; cdr3_aa: CASSQDWGGSEKLFF; cdr3_nt: TGCGCCAGCAGCCAAGATTGGGGCGGGAGTGAAAAACTGTTTTTT
clone_size: .; d_call: .; j_call: TRBJ2-1; v_call: TRBV18; cdr3_aa: CASSPTRVYNEQFF; cdr3_nt: TGTGCCAGCTCACCGACGAGGGTCTACAATGAGCAGTTCTTC
clone_size: few; d_call: .; j_call: TRBJ1-3; v_call: TRBV5-1; cdr3_aa: CASSLGPGNTIYF; cdr3_nt: TGCGCCAGCAGCCTGGGTCCGGGGAACACCATATATTTT
clone_size: once; d_call: .; j_call: TRBJ2-4; v_call: TRBV10-3; cdr3_aa: CAISDLSGPAKNIQYF; cdr3_nt: TGTGCCATCAGTGACCTCTCGGGCCCAGCCAAAAACATTCAGTACTTC
clone_size: .; d_call: TRBD1; j_call: TRBJ1-2; v_call: TRBV7-9; cdr3_aa: CASSFTGGDYGYTF; cdr3_nt: TGTGCCAGCAGCTTTACAGGGGGCGACTATGGCTACACCTTC
clone_size: .; d_call: TRBD1; j_call: TRBJ2-5; v_call: TRBV25-1; cdr3_aa: CASSVTGQKKETQYF; cdr3_nt: TGTGCCAGCAGTGTAACGGGACAGAAGAAAGAGACCCAGTACTTC
clone_size: .; d_call: .; j_call: TRBJ2-7; v_call: TRBV4-2; cdr3_aa: CASSQEVPGNYEQYF; cdr3_nt: TGTGCCAGCAGCCAAGAAGTCCCAGGTAATTACGAGCAGTACTTC
clone_size: .; d_call: .; j_call: TRBJ1-5; v_call: TRBV28; cdr3_aa: CASSITGSYSNQPQHF; cdr3_nt: TGTGCCAGCAGTATTACAGGGTCGTATAGCAATCAGCCCCAGCATTTT
clone_size: .; d_call: .; j_call: TRBJ2-7; v_call: TRBV7-2; cdr3_aa: CASSLGARSYEQYF; cdr3_nt: TGTGCCAGCAGCTTAGGTGCCAGGTCCTACGAGCAGTACTTC
clone_size: few; d_call: TRBD1; j_call: TRBJ1-2; v_call: TRBV19; cdr3_aa: CAVQGVDYGYTF; cdr3_nt: TGTGCAGTACAGGGGGTAGACTATGGCTACACCTTC
clone_size: .; d_call: TRBD2; j_call: TRBJ2-7; v_call: TRBV6-1; cdr3_aa: CASSEATSGSYEQYF; cdr3_nt: TGTGCCAGCAGTGAAGCAACTAGCGGATCCTACGAGCAGTACTTC
clone_size: .; d_call: TRBD1; j_call: TRBJ1-2; v_call: TRBV29-1; cdr3_aa: CSVERQGASRDGYTF; cdr3_nt: TGCAGCGTTGAGAGACAGGGAGCCTCGAGGGATGGCTACACCTTC
clone_size: .; d_call: .; j_call: TRBJ2-7; v_call: TRBV2; cdr3_aa: CASSYHPGGAYEQYF; cdr3_nt: TGTGCCAGCAGCTATCACCCCGGAGGGGCCTACGAGCAGTACTTC
clone_size: .; d_call: .; j_call: TRBJ1-6; v_call: TRBV9; cdr3_aa: CASSGGSSPLHF; cdr3_nt: TGTGCCAGCAGTGGGGGGAGTTCACCCCTCCACTTT
clone_size: .; d_call: .; j_call: TRBJ1-5; v_call: TRBV7-2; cdr3_aa: CASSLSTANNQPQHF; cdr3_nt: TGTGCCAGCAGCTTAAGCACAGCGAACAATCAGCCCCAGCATTTT
clone_size: .; d_call: .; j_call: TRBJ1-1; v_call: TRBV4-1; cdr3_aa: CASSAGGAAEAFF; cdr3_nt: TGCGCCAGCTCGGCGGGGGGGGCGGCTGAAGCTTTCTTT
clone_size: once; d_call: .; j_call: TRBJ2-2; v_call: TRBV19; cdr3_aa: CASSTTGNTGELFF; cdr3_nt: TGTGCCAGTAGTACCACAGGGAACACCGGGGAGCTGTTTTTT
clone_size: .; d_call: .; j_call: TRBJ2-3; v_call: TRBV9; cdr3_aa: CASSVRTTADTQYF; cdr3_nt: TGTGCCAGCAGCGTTCGGACTACCGCAGATACGCAGTATTTT
clone_size: .; d_call: .; j_call: TRBJ2-7; v_call: TRBV19; cdr3_aa: CASSIEGYEQYF; cdr3_nt: TGTGCCAGTAGTATCGAGGGGTACGAGCAGTACTTC
clone_size: .; d_call: .; j_call: TRBJ2-5; v_call: TRBV18; cdr3_aa: CASSPPHLGSKGTQYF; cdr3_nt: TGTGCCAGCTCACCACCCCACCTTGGCTCTAAGGGGACCCAGTACTTC
clone_size: .; d_call: .; j_call: TRBJ1-1; v_call: TRBV13; cdr3_aa: CASSSGHANTEAFF; cdr3_nt: TGTGCCAGCAGCTCTGGGCACGCGAACACTGAAGCTTTCTTT
clone_size: .; d_call: .; j_call: TRBJ2-7; v_call: TRBV28; cdr3_aa: CASSFPHYEQYF; cdr3_nt: TGTGCCAGCAGTTTTCCCCACTACGAGCAGTACTTC
clone_size: .; d_call: .; j_call: TRBJ2-3; v_call: TRBV4-1; cdr3_aa: CASSQVDLGFTDTQYF; cdr3_nt: TGCGCCAGCAGCCAAGTCGACTTGGGTTTCACAGATACGCAGTATTTT
clone_size: .; d_call: .; j_call: TRBJ1-2; v_call: TRBV4-2; cdr3_aa: CASSQDRPSGGYTF; cdr3_nt: TGTGCCAGCAGCCAAGATCGTCCAAGCGGGGGCTACACCTTC